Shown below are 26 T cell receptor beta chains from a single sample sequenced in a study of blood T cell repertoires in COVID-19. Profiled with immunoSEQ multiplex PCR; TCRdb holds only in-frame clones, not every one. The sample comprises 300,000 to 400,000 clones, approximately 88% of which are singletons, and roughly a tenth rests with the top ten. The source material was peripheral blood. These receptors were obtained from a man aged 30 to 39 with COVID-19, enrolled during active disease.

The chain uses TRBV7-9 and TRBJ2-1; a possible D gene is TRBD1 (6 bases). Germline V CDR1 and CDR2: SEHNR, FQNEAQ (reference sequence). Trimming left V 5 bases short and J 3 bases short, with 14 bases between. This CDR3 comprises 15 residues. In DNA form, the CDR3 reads TGTGCCAGCAGCCAGGGACAAGGGCTCTACAATGAGCAGTTCTTC. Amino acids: CASSQGQGLYNEQFF.

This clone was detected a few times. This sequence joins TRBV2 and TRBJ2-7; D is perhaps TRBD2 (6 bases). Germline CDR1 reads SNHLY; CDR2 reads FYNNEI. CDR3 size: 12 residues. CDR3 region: CSSRGLKGEQYF. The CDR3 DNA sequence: TGTTCGAGTAGGGGACTTAAGGGCGAGCAGTACTTC.

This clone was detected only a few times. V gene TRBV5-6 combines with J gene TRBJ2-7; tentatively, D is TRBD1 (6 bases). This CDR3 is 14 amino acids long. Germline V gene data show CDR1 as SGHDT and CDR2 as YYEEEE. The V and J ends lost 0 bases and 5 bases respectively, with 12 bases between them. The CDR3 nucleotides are TGTGCCAGCAGCTTGGAGCACAGGGTGGACGAGCAGTACTTC. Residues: CASSLEHRVDEQYF.

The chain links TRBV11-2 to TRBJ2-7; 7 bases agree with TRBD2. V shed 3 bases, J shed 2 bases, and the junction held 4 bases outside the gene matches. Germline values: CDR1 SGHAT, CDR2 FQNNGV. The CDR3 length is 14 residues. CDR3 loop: CASSLASGPYEQYF. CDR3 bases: TGTGCCAGCAGCTTGGCTAGCGGCCCCTACGAGCAGTACTTC.

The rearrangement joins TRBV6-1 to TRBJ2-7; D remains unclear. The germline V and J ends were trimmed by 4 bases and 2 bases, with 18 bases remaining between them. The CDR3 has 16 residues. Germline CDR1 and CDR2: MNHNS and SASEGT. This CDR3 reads CASSVESNSPTYEQYF. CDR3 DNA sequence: TGTGCCAGCAGTGTAGAGTCGAACAGCCCGACCTACGAGCAGTACTTC.

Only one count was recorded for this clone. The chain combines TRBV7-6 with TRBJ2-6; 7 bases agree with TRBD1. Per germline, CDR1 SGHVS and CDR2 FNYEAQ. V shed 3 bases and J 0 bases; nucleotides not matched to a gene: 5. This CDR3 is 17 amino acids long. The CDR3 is CASSFDRESSGANVLTF. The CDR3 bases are TGTGCCAGCAGCTTTGACAGGGAAAGCTCTGGGGCCAACGTCCTGACTTTC.

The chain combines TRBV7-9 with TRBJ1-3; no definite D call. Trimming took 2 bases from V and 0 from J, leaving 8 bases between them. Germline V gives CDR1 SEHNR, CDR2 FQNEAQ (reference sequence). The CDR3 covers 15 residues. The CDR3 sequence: CASSLSRGSGNTIYF. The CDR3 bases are TGTGCCAGCAGCTTATCACGGGGCTCTGGAAACACCATATATTTT. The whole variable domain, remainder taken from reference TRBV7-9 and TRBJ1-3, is DTGVSQNPRHKITKRGQNVTFRCDPISEHNRLYWYRQTLGQGPEFLTYFQNEAQLEKSRLLSDRFSAERPKGSFSTLEIQRTEQGDSAMYLCASSLSRGSGNTIYFGEGSWLTVV.

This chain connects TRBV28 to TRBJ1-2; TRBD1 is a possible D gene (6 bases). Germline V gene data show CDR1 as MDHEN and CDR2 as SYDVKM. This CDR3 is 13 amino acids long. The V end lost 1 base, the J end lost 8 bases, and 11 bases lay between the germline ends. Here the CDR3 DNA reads TGTGCCAGCAGTTTATACAGGGTTGGGGGCTACACCTTC. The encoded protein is CASSLYRVGGYTF.

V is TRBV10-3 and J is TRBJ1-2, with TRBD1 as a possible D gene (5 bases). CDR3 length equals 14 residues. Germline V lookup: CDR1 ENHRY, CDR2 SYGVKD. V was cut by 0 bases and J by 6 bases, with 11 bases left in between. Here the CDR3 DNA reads TGTGCCATCAGTGAGTCTGGCAGGGTCCATGGCTACACCTTC. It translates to CAISESGRVHGYTF.

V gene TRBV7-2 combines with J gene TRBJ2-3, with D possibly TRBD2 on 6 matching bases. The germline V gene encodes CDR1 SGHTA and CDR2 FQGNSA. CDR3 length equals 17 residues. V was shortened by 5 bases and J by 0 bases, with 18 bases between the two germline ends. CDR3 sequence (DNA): TGTGCCAGCAGCCGCCCCGGGGTGCGGGGAAGCACAGATACGCAGTATTTT. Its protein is CASSRPGVRGSTDTQYF.

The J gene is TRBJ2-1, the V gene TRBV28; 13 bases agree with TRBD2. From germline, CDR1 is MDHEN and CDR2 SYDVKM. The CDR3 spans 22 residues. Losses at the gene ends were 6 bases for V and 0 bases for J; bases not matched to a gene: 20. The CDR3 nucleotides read TGTGCCAGCAGGTATCACTCCGAGACTAGCGGGAGGATCCGGAGCTCCTACAATGAGCAGTTCTTC. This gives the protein CASRYHSETSGRIRSSYNEQFF.

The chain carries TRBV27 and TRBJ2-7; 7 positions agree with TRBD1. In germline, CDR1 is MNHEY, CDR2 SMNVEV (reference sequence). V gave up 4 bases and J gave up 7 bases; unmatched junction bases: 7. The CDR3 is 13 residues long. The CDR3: CASSWAGGWEQYF. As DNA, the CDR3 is TGTGCCAGCAGTTGGGCAGGGGGTTGGGAGCAGTACTTC.

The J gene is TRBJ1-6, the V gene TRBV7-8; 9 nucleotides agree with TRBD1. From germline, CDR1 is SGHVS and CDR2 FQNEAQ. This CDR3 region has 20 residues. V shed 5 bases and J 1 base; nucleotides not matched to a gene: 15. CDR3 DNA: TGTGCCAGCAGCATCGAAAAAAAAAGGACAGGGGATTCCTATAATTCACCCCTCCACTTT. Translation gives CASSIEKKRTGDSYNSPLHF. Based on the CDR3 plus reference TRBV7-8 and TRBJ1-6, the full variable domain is GAGVSQSPRYKVAKRGQDVALRCDPISGHVSLFWYQQALGQGPEFLTYFQNEAQLDKSGLPSDRFFAERPEGSVSTLKIQRTQQEDSAVYLCASSIEKKRTGDSYNSPLHFGNGTRLTVT.

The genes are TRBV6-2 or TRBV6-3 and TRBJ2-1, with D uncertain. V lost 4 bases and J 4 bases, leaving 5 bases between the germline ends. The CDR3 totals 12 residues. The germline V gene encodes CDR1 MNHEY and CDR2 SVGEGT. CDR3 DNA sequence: TGTGCCAGCAGTTCCTTTTACAATGAGCAGTTCTTC. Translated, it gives CASSSFYNEQFF.

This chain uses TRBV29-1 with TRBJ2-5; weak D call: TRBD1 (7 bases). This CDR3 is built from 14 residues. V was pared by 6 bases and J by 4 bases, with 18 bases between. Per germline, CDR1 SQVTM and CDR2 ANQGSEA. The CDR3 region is CSVRRGQGGETQYF. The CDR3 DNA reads TGCAGCGTAAGAAGGGGTCAGGGGGGAGAGACCCAGTACTTC. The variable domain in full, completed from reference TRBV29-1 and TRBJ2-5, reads SAVISQKPSRDICQRGTSLTIQCQVDSQVTMMFWYRQQPGQSLTLIATANQGSEATYESGFVIDKFPISRPNLTFSTLTVSNMSPEDSSIYLCSVRRGQGGETQYFGPGTRLLVL.

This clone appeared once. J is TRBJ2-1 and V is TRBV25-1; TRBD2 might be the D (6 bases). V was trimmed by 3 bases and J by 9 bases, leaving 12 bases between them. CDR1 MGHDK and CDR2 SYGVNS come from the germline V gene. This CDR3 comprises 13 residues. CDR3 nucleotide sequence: TGTGCCAGCAGTGAGGGGGGTCTGATTGAGCAGTTCTTC. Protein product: CASSEGGLIEQFF.

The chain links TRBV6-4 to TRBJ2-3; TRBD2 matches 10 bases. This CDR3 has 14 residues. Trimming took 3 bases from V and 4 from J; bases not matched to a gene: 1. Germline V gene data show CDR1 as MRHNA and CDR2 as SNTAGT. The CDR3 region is CASSELAGADTQYF. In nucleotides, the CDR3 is TGTGCCAGCAGTGAGCTAGCGGGAGCAGATACGCAGTATTTT.

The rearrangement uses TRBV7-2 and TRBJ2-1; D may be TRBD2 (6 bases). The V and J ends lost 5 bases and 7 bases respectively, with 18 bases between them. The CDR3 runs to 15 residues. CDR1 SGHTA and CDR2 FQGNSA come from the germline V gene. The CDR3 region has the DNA TGTGCCAGCAGCCTCATCGGGAGCCAGGAGAATGAGCAGTTCTTC. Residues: CASSLIGSQENEQFF.

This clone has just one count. CDR3 sequence: CASSLGYISTDTQYF. The CDR3 region has the DNA TGTGCCAGCAGCTTAGGGTACATAAGCACAGATACGCAGTATTTT. This rearrangement joins TRBV7-8 to TRBJ2-3; D remains unclear. Looked up from germline, CDR1 is SGHVS and CDR2 is FQNEAQ. V lost 1 base and J lost 0, with 8 bases in between. The length of the CDR3 is 15 residues.

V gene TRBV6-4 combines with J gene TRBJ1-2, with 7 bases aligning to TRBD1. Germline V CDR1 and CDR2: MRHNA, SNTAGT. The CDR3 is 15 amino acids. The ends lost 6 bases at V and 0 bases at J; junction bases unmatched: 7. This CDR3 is CASREGTASNYGYTF. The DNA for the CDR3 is TGTGCCAGCAGGGAAGGGACAGCTTCTAACTATGGCTACACCTTC.

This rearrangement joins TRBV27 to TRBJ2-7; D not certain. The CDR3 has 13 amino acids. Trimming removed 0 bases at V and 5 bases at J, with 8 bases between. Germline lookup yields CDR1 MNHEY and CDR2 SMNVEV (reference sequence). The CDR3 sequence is CASSLSSVNEQYF. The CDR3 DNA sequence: TGTGCCAGCAGTTTATCATCGGTCAACGAGCAGTACTTC.

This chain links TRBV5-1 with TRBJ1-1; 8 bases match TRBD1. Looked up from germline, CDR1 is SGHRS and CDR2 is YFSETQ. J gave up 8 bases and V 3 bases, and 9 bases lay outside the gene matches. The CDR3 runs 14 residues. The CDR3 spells CASSSDRQGREAFF. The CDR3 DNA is TGCGCCAGCAGCTCGGATAGACAGGGGCGAGAAGCTTTCTTT.

DNA of the CDR3: TGTGCCAGCAGCCCTCGAACCAGGGGGTTTGAAAACACCATATATTTT. Translation: CASSPRTRGFENTIYF. This rearrangement joins TRBV9 to TRBJ1-3; the match to TRBD1 covers 7 bases. CDR1 and CDR2 from the germline V gene are SGDLS and YYNGEE. The CDR3 is made up of 16 amino acids. The V segment lost 4 bases and the J segment 6 bases; nucleotides outside the gene matches: 13.

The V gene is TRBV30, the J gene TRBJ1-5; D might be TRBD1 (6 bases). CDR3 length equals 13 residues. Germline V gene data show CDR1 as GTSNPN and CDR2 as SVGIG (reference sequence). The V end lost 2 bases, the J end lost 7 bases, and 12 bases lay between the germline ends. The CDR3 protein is CAWSPRGAQPQHF. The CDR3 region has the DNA TGTGCCTGGAGTCCACGGGGGGCACAGCCCCAGCATTTT.

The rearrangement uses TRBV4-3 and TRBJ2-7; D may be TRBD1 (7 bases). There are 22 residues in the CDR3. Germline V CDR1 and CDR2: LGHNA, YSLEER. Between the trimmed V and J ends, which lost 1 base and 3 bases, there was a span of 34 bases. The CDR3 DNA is TGCGCCAGCAGCCAAGGTCCGCACAGGGGCGGGGTAGGAAGCGGGCTCCGCTACGAGCAGTACTTC. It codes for CASSQGPHRGGVGSGLRYEQYF.

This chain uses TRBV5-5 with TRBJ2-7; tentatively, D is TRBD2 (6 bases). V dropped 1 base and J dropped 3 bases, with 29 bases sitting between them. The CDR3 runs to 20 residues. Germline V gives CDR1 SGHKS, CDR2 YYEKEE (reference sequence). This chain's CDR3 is CASSLLPVGLFGKSDYEQYF. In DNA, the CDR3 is TGTGCCAGCAGCTTGTTGCCGGTGGGACTCTTTGGTAAGAGCGACTACGAGCAGTACTTC.